This T cell receptor (beta chain) was identified in a study of blood T cell repertoires in COVID-19. Germline V CDR1 and CDR2: MDHEN, SYDVKM. With 2 bases removed from V and 0 bases from J, the gap between germline ends came to 11 bases. This CDR3 contains 15 residues. Assay: immunoSEQ multiplex PCR; the TCRdb copy retains only in-frame clones and omits some. The sample carries about 230,000 clones, around four fifths recorded once. This chain links TRBV28 with TRBJ2-7; no definite D call. This clonotype was obtained from a woman aged 70 to 79 with active or convalescent COVID-19. Sequencing was carried out using peripheral blood. CDR3 residues: CASSLTLGSSYEQYF. CDR3 DNA sequence: TGTGCCAGCAGTTTAACCCTGGGCAGCTCCTACGAGCAGTACTTC.